These 21 T cell receptor beta chains were all obtained from the same sample, sequenced in a study of shared clonotypes between healthy human individuals. The repertoire was sequenced with immunoSEQ multiplex PCR; TCRdb's copy has only in-frame clones and lacks some. The sample shows about 2 million clones, 95% of them seen only once. Source material: naive CD4+ T cells sorted from blood. The subset: CD45RA+ positively selected. These receptors were obtained from a man younger than 35 in good health.

This sequence joins TRBV27 and TRBJ2-1; D unresolved. The germline V gene encodes CDR1 MNHEY and CDR2 SMNVEV (reference sequence). Trimming took off 4 bases at V and 10 bases at J, with 17 bases between the two ends. The CDR3 totals 14 residues. The CDR3 loop is CASSSQYLRTEQFF. The CDR3 bases are TGTGCCAGCAGTTCCCAATACCTACGTACAGAGCAGTTCTTC.

The chain uses TRBV5-4 and TRBJ2-3; 10 bases match TRBD2. This CDR3 contains 16 residues. After removal of 3 bases from V and 0 bases from J, the junction contained 4 bases not matched to a gene. Per germline, CDR1 SGHNT and CDR2 YYREEE (reference sequence). This chain's CDR3 is CASSYSGRPSTDTQYF. CDR3 nucleotides: TGTGCCAGCAGCTATAGCGGGAGGCCAAGCACAGATACGCAGTATTTT.

The rearrangement uses TRBV9 and TRBJ2-7; 10 positions match TRBD1. Trimming took 3 bases from V and 4 from J; bases not matched to a gene: 10. Germline V gene sequence: CDR1 SGDLS, CDR2 YYNGEE. The CDR3 totals 16 residues. CDR3 nucleotide sequence: TGTGCCAGCAGCGCTTCCCCCGGACAGGGGGGTTACGAGCAGTACTTC. Translated, it gives CASSASPGQGGYEQYF.

The chain uses TRBV30 and TRBJ2-7; 9 positions match TRBD2. The CDR3 runs to 14 residues. V lost 7 bases to trimming and J lost 2 bases; unmatched junction nucleotides: 9. Germline CDR1 and CDR2: GTSNPN and SVGIG (reference sequence). DNA for the CDR3: TGTGCCTCTACGACTAGCGGAGGACCCTACGAGCAGTACTTC. It codes for CASTTSGGPYEQYF.

The chain links TRBV6-5 to TRBJ2-7; D perhaps matches TRBD2 (6 bases). The CDR3 runs 13 residues. V dropped 6 bases and J dropped 4 bases, with 13 bases sitting between them. Germline V gene sequence: CDR1 MNHEY, CDR2 SVGAGI. The CDR3 reads CASSFDGGYEQYF. Written as DNA, the CDR3 is TGTGCCAGCAGCTTCGACGGGGGATACGAGCAGTACTTC.

V and J are TRBV30 and TRBJ1-6; tentatively, D is TRBD1 (6 bases). The CDR3 sequence is 13 residues long. The germline CDR1 and CDR2 sequences are GTSNPN and SVGIG (reference sequence). Trimming shortened V by 3 bases and J by 12 bases, and 15 bases separated the two germline ends. CDR3 loop: CAWSPKGDRPLHF. CDR3 in DNA: TGTGCCTGGAGCCCAAAGGGGGATAGACCCCTCCACTTT.

The chain couples TRBV7-8 to TRBJ1-2; D gene ambiguous. The CDR3 has 13 amino acids. Germline CDR1 and CDR2: SGHVS and FQNEAQ. V lost 4 bases, J lost 4 bases, and 10 bases lay in between. The CDR3 DNA reads TGTGCCAGCAGCTCCCCTACGAGCTATGGCTACACCTTC. It encodes CASSSPTSYGYTF.

The V call is TRBV16, the J call TRBJ2-7, with a tentative D call TRBD1 (6 bases). Germline lookup yields CDR1 KGHSY and CDR2 FQNENV. V lost 0 bases and J 8 bases, leaving 11 bases between the germline ends. The CDR3 spans 13 residues. DNA of the CDR3: TGTGCCAGCAGCCAATCGACAGGTAGACAGCAGTACTTC. Amino acids: CASSQSTGRQQYF.

Regarding this clone: Other DNA sequences within the sample encode an identical CDR3. The gene calls are TRBV28 and TRBJ2-5, with TRBD1 matching over 8 bases. Germline V gene lookup returns CDR1 MDHEN and CDR2 SYDVKM. V trimming: 2 bases; J trimming: 4 bases; junction bases outside the gene matches: 0. This CDR3 is built from 13 residues. CDR3 DNA: TGTGCCAGCAGTTTACAGGGGGCAGAGACCCAGTACTTC. Protein product: CASSLQGAETQYF.

On this clone itself: Other DNA sequences in the same sample also yield this CDR3. V and J are TRBV7-8 and TRBJ1-5; D might be TRBD1 (5 bases). The germline V and J ends were trimmed by 0 bases and 3 bases, with 9 bases remaining between them. Germline V CDR1 and CDR2: SGHVS, FQNEAQ. The CDR3 loop spans 15 amino acids. In DNA form, the CDR3 reads TGTGCCAGCAGCTTAGCGAGGGGCCCCAATCAGCCCCAGCATTTT. Translation gives CASSLARGPNQPQHF.

Only one count was recorded for this clone. This sequence joins TRBV11-2 and TRBJ1-1, with D maybe TRBD1 (5 bases). Germline V gene lookup returns CDR1 SGHAT and CDR2 FQNNGV. The CDR3 is made up of 12 amino acids. The germline V and J ends were trimmed by 5 bases and 5 bases, with 9 bases remaining between them. CDR3 sequence reads: CASSTQGTEAFF. DNA for the CDR3: TGTGCCAGCAGCACTCAGGGAACTGAAGCTTTCTTT.

The chain is built from TRBV19 and TRBJ1-2; no clear D. Germline assignment: CDR1 LNHDA and CDR2 SQIVND (reference sequence). This CDR3 is built from 14 residues. V was shortened by 4 bases and J by 4 bases, with 13 bases between the two germline ends. CDR3 in DNA: TGTGCCAGTAGTACCCGACCGACATCCTATGGCTACACCTTC. Encoded protein: CASSTRPTSYGYTF. The full variable domain, rest sourced from reference TRBV19 and TRBJ1-2, is DGGITQSPKYLFRKEGQNVTLSCEQNLNHDAMYWYRQDPGQGLRLIYYSQIVNDFQKGDIAEGYSVSREKKESFPLTVTSAQKNPTAFYLCASSTRPTSYGYTFGSGTRLTVV.

J is TRBJ2-5 and V is TRBV6-6; no reliable D call. In germline, CDR1 is MNHNY, CDR2 SVGAGI (reference sequence). V lost 8 bases and J 4 bases, leaving 11 bases between the germline ends. This CDR3 comprises 12 residues. CDR3 amino acids: CASSLARETQYF. CDR3 DNA: TGTGCCAGCTCCCTCGCAAGAGAGACCCAGTACTTC.

V usage is TRBV5-1 and J usage is TRBJ2-6; D is possibly TRBD2 (5 bases). Germline V gene sequence: CDR1 SGHRS, CDR2 YFSETQ. This CDR3 contains 14 residues. V was pared by 9 bases and J by 4 bases, with 14 bases between. CDR3 in amino acids: CATKLEAGANVLTF. The CDR3 nucleotides read TGCGCCACCAAACTGGAGGCCGGGGCCAACGTCCTGACTTTC.

This chain uses TRBV5-4 with TRBJ1-6; D is ambiguous. Trimming left V 3 bases short and J 4 bases short, with 8 bases between. The CDR3 has 14 residues. The germline V gene encodes CDR1 SGHNT and CDR2 YYREEE (reference sequence). The chain's CDR3 is CASSSTSYNSPLHF. CDR3 nucleotides: TGTGCCAGCAGCTCGACAAGTTATAATTCACCCCTCCACTTT.

The rearrangement uses TRBV6-4 and TRBJ2-3, with 8 nucleotides matching TRBD2. The CDR3 has 16 residues. Germline-derived CDR1 and CDR2 are MRHNA and SNTAGT. The J segment lost 4 bases and the V segment lost 8 bases, leaving 14 bases of the junction unmatched. The chain's CDR3 is CASVRGAGGGSDTQYF. The DNA of the CDR3 is TGTGCCAGCGTCAGAGGGGCGGGAGGAGGGTCAGATACGCAGTATTTT.

The chain uses TRBV2 and TRBJ1-1; possible D gene TRBD1, 5 bases. CDR3 length equals 13 residues. CDR1 is SNHLY and CDR2 is FYNNEI in the germline V gene. V dropped 5 bases and J dropped 4 bases, with 11 bases sitting between them. The CDR3 DNA follows: TGTGCCAGCAGTATACAGGTGACCACTGAAGCTTTCTTT. This sequence encodes CASSIQVTTEAFF.

This sequence joins TRBV6-1 and TRBJ2-7; D is possibly TRBD1 (5 bases). The length of the CDR3 is 13 residues. Germline values: CDR1 MNHNS, CDR2 SASEGT. V was shortened by 4 bases and J by 5 bases, with 12 bases between the two germline ends. The CDR3: CASSVSGNNEQYF. CDR3 sequence (DNA): TGTGCCAGCAGTGTGTCAGGGAACAACGAGCAGTACTTC.

Comments on this clone: The same CDR3 can be traced to other DNA sequences in this sample. J is TRBJ2-3 and V is TRBV5-4, with 7 bases matching TRBD1. J lost 1 base, V lost 1 base, and 3 bases had no gene match. The CDR3 has 15 amino acids. The germline V gene has CDR1 SGHNT and CDR2 YYREEE (reference sequence). This chain's CDR3 is CASSLTGVGTDTQYF. CDR3 DNA: TGTGCCAGCAGCTTGACAGGGGTAGGCACAGATACGCAGTATTTT.

The rearrangement joins TRBV2 to TRBJ2-7; possible D gene TRBD1, 6 bases. V was cut by 7 bases and J by 6 bases, with 19 bases left in between. CDR1 is SNHLY, CDR2 FYNNEI, per germline. The CDR3 runs 14 residues. The CDR3 is CASKGVLSLGEQYF. In DNA, the CDR3 is TGTGCCAGCAAGGGGGTCCTCTCTCTTGGCGAGCAGTACTTC. The full variable domain, in which reference TRBV2 and TRBJ2-7 provide the parts outside the CDR3, is EPEVTQTPSHQVTQMGQEVILRCVPISNHLYFYWYRQILGQKVEFLVSFYNNEISEKSEIFDDQFSVERPDGSNFTLKIRSTKLEDSAMYFCASKGVLSLGEQYFGPGTRLTVT.

Details on this clone: An end of the junction does not agree with germline; a read error may underlie this. CDR3 region: CASSPLTGPSF. The CDR3 region has the DNA TGTGCCAGCAGCCCCCTAACAGGCCCCTCTTTT. This rearrangement joins TRBV7-3 to TRBJ2-2; weak D call: TRBD1 (5 bases). This CDR3 region has 11 residues. From germline, CDR1 is SGHTA and CDR2 FQGTGA. Based on the CDR3 plus reference TRBV7-3 and TRBJ2-2, the full variable domain is GAGVSQTPSNKVTEKGKYVELRCDPISGHTALYWYRQSLGQGPEFLIYFQGTGAADDSGLPNDRFFAVRPEGSVSTLKIQRTERGDSAVYLCASSPLTGPSFGEGSRLTVL.